Shown below are 20 T cell receptor beta chains from a single sample sequenced in a study of CD8 T cells in Susac syndrome. RNA totalling roughly 0.5 to 1 ug underwent reverse transcription with random hexamers. One entry per CDR3 protein, called by TCRdb with MiXCR from the immunoSEQ multiplex PCR reads. The sample records some 130,000 distinct CDR3 sequences, approximately 95% being singletons. The sequenced material came from CD8+ T cells from PBMCs. The receptors were gathered from a human donor with Susac syndrome.

V is TRBV15 and J is TRBJ2-7; D ambiguous. The CDR3 has 15 amino acids. Trimming removed 6 bases at V and 3 bases at J, with 18 bases between. Germline V gene data show CDR1 as LNHNV and CDR2 as YYDKDF (reference sequence). This CDR3 is CATSPYSSGIYEQYF. The CDR3 nucleotides read TGTGCCACCAGTCCCTACTCTTCCGGAATCTACGAGCAGTACTTC.

This sequence joins TRBV29-1 and TRBJ1-1; D ambiguous. CDR1 is SQVTM, CDR2 ANQGSEA, per germline. This CDR3 contains 13 residues. Trimming shortened V by 6 bases and J by 3 bases, and 14 bases separated the two germline ends. The CDR3 region has the DNA TGCAGCGTCATCGGGGTTTTGGACACTGAAGCTTTCTTT. Protein product: CSVIGVLDTEAFF. Complete variable domain (other parts from reference TRBV29-1 and TRBJ1-1): SAVISQKPSRDICQRGTSLTIQCQVDSQVTMMFWYRQQPGQSLTLIATANQGSEATYESGFVIDKFPISRPNLTFSTLTVSNMSPEDSSIYLCSVIGVLDTEAFFGQGTRLTVV.

The rearrangement joins TRBV2 to TRBJ2-1; D is ambiguous. Trimming cost V 7 bases and J 5 bases, with 15 bases left between them. The CDR3 sequence is 14 residues long. CDR1 SNHLY and CDR2 FYNNEI come from the germline V gene. Here the CDR3 reads CASNTPVEDNEQFF. The CDR3 DNA follows: TGTGCCAGCAATACTCCCGTTGAAGACAATGAGCAGTTCTTC.

The chain employs TRBV11-2 and TRBJ2-3; 7 bases fit TRBD2. The CDR3 is made up of 17 amino acids. After removal of 3 bases from V and 2 bases from J, the junction contained 11 bases not matched to a gene. The germline V gene has CDR1 SGHAT and CDR2 FQNNGV. The CDR3 sequence: CASSLAPLAENTDTQYF. The CDR3 DNA is TGTGCCAGCAGCTTGGCCCCCCTAGCGGAGAACACAGATACGCAGTATTTT.

This clonotype was picked up a small number of times. The gene calls are TRBV9 and TRBJ1-1; D possibly corresponds to TRBD1 (5 bases). The length of the CDR3 is 14 residues. Germline lookup yields CDR1 SGDLS and CDR2 YYNGEE. V lost 0 bases and J lost 8, with 14 bases in between. The CDR3 loop is CASSVDDRGTEAFF. The CDR3 DNA is TGTGCCAGCAGCGTAGATGACAGAGGTACCGAAGCTTTCTTT.

This clonotype has only one observation. The chain joins TRBV29-1 to TRBJ2-7; no clear D. This CDR3 comprises 11 residues. Germline V gene lookup returns CDR1 SQVTM and CDR2 ANQGSEA. V gave up 6 bases and J gave up 7 bases, with 13 bases separating them. This CDR3 reads CSVGGYQEQYF. The CDR3 bases are TGCAGCGTGGGCGGTTACCAAGAGCAGTACTTC.

J is TRBJ1-3 and V is TRBV7-9; no definite D call. The germline V gene has CDR1 SEHNR and CDR2 FQNEAQ (reference sequence). The CDR3 length is 17 residues. V was shortened by 5 bases and J by 0 bases, with 17 bases between the two germline ends. CDR3 sequence (DNA): TGTGCCAGCAGCCCCGCTATATCACCGAGCTCTGGAAACACCATATATTTT. This translates into CASSPAISPSSGNTIYF.

Here the CDR3 reads CASSLLVNEQFF. CDR3 sequence (DNA): TGTGCCAGCAGCTTGCTGGTCAATGAGCAGTTCTTC. V usage is TRBV7-8 and J usage is TRBJ2-1; D not resolved. V lost 3 bases and J lost 6, with 6 bases in between. The CDR3 loop spans 12 amino acids. Per germline, CDR1 SGHVS and CDR2 FQNEAQ.

The gene calls are TRBV6-1 and TRBJ1-2, with D tentatively TRBD1 (5 bases). The length of the CDR3 is 16 residues. Trimming took off 3 bases at V and 5 bases at J, with 19 bases between the two ends. CDR1 is MNHNS, CDR2 SASEGT, per germline. The CDR3 nucleotides are TGTGCCAGCAGTGACGATCTAGTTACAGGAGAATATGGCTACACCTTC. Residues: CASSDDLVTGEYGYTF.

V is TRBV12-3 or TRBV12-4 and J is TRBJ2-1; 8 nucleotides match TRBD2. The CDR3 contains 11 residues. The ends lost 10 bases at V and 8 bases at J; junction bases unmatched: 4. The CDR3 loop reads CATQAGDEQFF. CDR3 nucleotide sequence: TGTGCCACCCAAGCGGGGGATGAGCAGTTCTTC.

This clonotype came up once. The chain couples TRBV4-1 to TRBJ2-7, with D perhaps matching TRBD2 (6 bases). The CDR3 is 15 amino acids. V was pared by 8 bases and J by 0 bases, with 17 bases between. The germline V gene encodes CDR1 MGHRA and CDR2 YSYEKL. The CDR3 nucleotides are TGCGCCAGCGCTCAAGTTGTGGGAGGCTCCTACGAGCAGTACTTC. Translation gives CASAQVVGGSYEQYF.

The chain uses TRBV27 and TRBJ1-1; TRBD1 aligns across 7 bases. Germline V gives CDR1 MNHEY, CDR2 SMNVEV (reference sequence). The CDR3 contains 14 residues. V was pared by 7 bases and J by 0 bases, with 5 bases of the junction left unmatched. The CDR3 region is CASMAGGVNTEAFF. CDR3 coding DNA: TGTGCCAGCATGGCAGGGGGGGTGAACACTGAAGCTTTCTTT.

The rearrangement joins TRBV6-1 to TRBJ2-7, with D unresolved. In germline, CDR1 is MNHNS, CDR2 SASEGT. The V and J ends lost 10 bases and 2 bases respectively, with 15 bases between them. CDR3 length: 13 residues. The CDR3 here is CATPREGTYEQYF. DNA for the CDR3: TGTGCCACCCCAAGGGAAGGAACCTACGAGCAGTACTTC.

The CDR3 here is CASSLELGGDRETQYF. Written as DNA, the CDR3 is TGTGCCAGCAGCTTAGAGCTAGGGGGGGATCGAGAGACCCAGTACTTC. The V gene is TRBV11-2, the J gene TRBJ2-5; a possible D gene is TRBD2 (7 bases). Germline V CDR1 and CDR2: SGHAT, FQNNGV. V lost 0 bases and J lost 4, with 15 bases in between. This CDR3 has 16 residues. The variable domain in full, with the rest retrieved from reference TRBV11-2 and TRBJ2-5, is EAGVAQSPRYKIIEKRQSVAFWCNPISGHATLYWYQQILGQGPKLLIQFQNNGVVDDSQLPKDRFSAERLKGVDSTLKIQPAKLEDSAVYLCASSLELGGDRETQYFGPGTRLLVL.

V gene TRBV11-1 combines with J gene TRBJ2-7; D gene uncertain. This CDR3 has 12 amino acids. Germline assignment: CDR1 SGHAT and CDR2 FQDESV (reference sequence). V was shortened by 1 base and J by 5 bases, with 6 bases between the two germline ends. CDR3 DNA: TGTGCCAGCAGCTTAGATTCGAACGAGCAGTACTTC. It codes for CASSLDSNEQYF.

The chain carries TRBV10-2 and TRBJ1-1; D uncertain. Germline V lookup: CDR1 WSHSY, CDR2 SAAADI. This CDR3 region has 13 residues. Between the trimmed V and J ends, which lost 7 bases and 1 base, there was a span of 10 bases. The CDR3 DNA follows: TGCGCCAGCACCCCTACATCGAACACTGAAGCTTTCTTT. It translates to CASTPTSNTEAFF.

V and J are TRBV12-3 or TRBV12-4 and TRBJ2-1, with D tentatively TRBD1 (5 bases). The length of the CDR3 is 15 residues. V lost 7 bases and J 2 bases, leaving 15 bases between the germline ends. CDR3 amino acids: CASTSTDLPYNEQFF. CDR3 DNA sequence: TGTGCCAGCACTTCGACAGACCTTCCCTACAATGAGCAGTTCTTC.

The V gene is TRBV13, the J gene TRBJ2-5; D tentatively reads TRBD1 or TRBD2 (6 bases each). Germline V CDR1 and CDR2: PRHDT, FYEKMQ (reference sequence). V lost 6 bases and J lost 3, with 14 bases in between. The CDR3 is 14 residues long. The DNA of the CDR3 is TGTGCCAGCAGGCCGGGGGCCGGAGAAGAGACCCAGTACTTC. This gives the protein CASRPGAGEETQYF.

Here the CDR3 DNA reads TGCAGCGTTGGCTTGGGTAGCGGGAGGGCCTACAATGAGCAGTTCTTC. As protein: CSVGLGSGRAYNEQFF. The rearrangement links TRBV29-1 to TRBJ2-1; 11 bases match TRBD2. CDR3 length equals 16 residues. Germline CDR1 reads SQVTM; CDR2 reads ANQGSEA. V lost 4 bases to trimming and J lost 2 bases; unmatched junction nucleotides: 7.

The rearrangement uses TRBV20-1 and TRBJ2-1, with a tentative D call TRBD1 (6 bases). Germline CDR1 DFQATT, CDR2 SNEGSKA (reference sequence). The CDR3 is 13 residues long. V lost 6 bases to trimming and J lost 5 bases, with 14 bases between them. The CDR3 sequence is CSASGRGDNEQFF. CDR3 bases: TGCAGTGCGAGCGGCAGGGGAGACAATGAGCAGTTCTTC.